The 13 T cell receptor beta chains in this list originate from one sample, sequenced in a study of blood T cell repertoires in COVID-19. Produced via immunoSEQ multiplex PCR; TCRdb's table is partial and in-frame only. The profile shows some 130,000 clones, approximately 90% of them singletons. Sequenced: peripheral blood. The source is a man in his fifties or sixties with active or convalescent COVID-19.

The V call is TRBV7-2, the J call TRBJ2-5; D gene ambiguous. The CDR3 length is 13 residues. From germline, CDR1 is SGHTA and CDR2 FQGNSA. The V end was cut by 2 bases, the J end by 7 bases, with 11 bases between. The CDR3 coding sequence is TGTGCCAGCAGCTTAATACAGATCGGGACCCAGTACTTC. Translating it yields CASSLIQIGTQYF.

The rearrangement links TRBV18 to TRBJ1-1; unclear D gene. This CDR3 has 12 amino acids. The V end was cut by 6 bases, the J end by 5 bases, with 10 bases between. Per the germline V gene, CDR1 is KGHSH and CDR2 is LQKENI. The CDR3 nucleotides read TGTGCCAGCTCCTCCGGGAAGACTGAAGCTTTCTTT. Translation gives CASSSGKTEAFF.

The rearrangement uses TRBV11-2 and TRBJ2-1; 8 nucleotides align to TRBD1. The CDR3 has 13 residues. With V trimmed by 5 bases and J by 7 bases, 4 bases remained unmatched. Germline CDR1 SGHAT, CDR2 FQNNGV. CDR3 region: CASSRQGWNEQFF. The CDR3 nucleotides are TGTGCCAGCAGCCGACAGGGGTGGAATGAGCAGTTCTTC.

This clone has only one observation. The chain recombines TRBV6-5 with TRBJ2-7; 8 bases line up with TRBD2. V lost 6 bases and J lost 2; bases outside the gene matches: 6. Germline V gives CDR1 MNHEY, CDR2 SVGAGI. The CDR3 is 14 amino acids. CDR3 sequence (DNA): TGTGCCAGCAGGCCAATCGGGGGGGCCTACGAGCAGTACTTC. This translates into CASRPIGGAYEQYF.

The rearrangement joins TRBV5-4 to TRBJ2-3; D is uncertain. Between the trimmed V and J ends, which lost 1 base and 1 base, there was a span of 10 bases. Germline CDR1 reads SGHNT; CDR2 reads YYREEE (reference sequence). This CDR3 comprises 15 residues. CDR3 DNA: TGTGCCAGCAGCTTGTCAGTAGCTGGCACAGATACGCAGTATTTT. It translates to CASSLSVAGTDTQYF.

This sequence joins TRBV7-2 and TRBJ2-5, with TRBD1 as a possible D gene (6 bases). Between the trimmed V and J ends, which lost 4 bases and 5 bases, there was a span of 17 bases. Per the germline V gene, CDR1 is SGHTA and CDR2 is FQGNSA. The CDR3 contains 15 residues. CDR3 region: CASSSLGDKWETQYF. The CDR3 region has the DNA TGTGCCAGCAGCTCCCTGGGGGACAAATGGGAGACCCAGTACTTC. Full variable domain (missing parts from reference TRBV7-2 and TRBJ2-5): GAGVSQSPSNKVTEKGKDVELRCDPISGHTALYWYRQSLGQGLEFLIYFQGNSAPDKSGLPSDRFSAERTGGSVSTLTIQRTQQEDSAVYLCASSSLGDKWETQYFGPGTRLLVL.

CDR3 DNA sequence: TGTGCCAGCAGCGCCTTACAGGGGGCGAAAGTAGAGACCCAGTACTTC. Translation: CASSALQGAKVETQYF. The chain has TRBV5-6 and TRBJ2-5, with 9 bases that match TRBD1. Germline V gene data show CDR1 as SGHDT and CDR2 as YYEEEE. V dropped 4 bases and J dropped 4; count of bases not matched to a gene: 11. The length of the CDR3 is 16 residues. Based on the CDR3 plus reference TRBV5-6 and TRBJ2-5, the full variable domain is DAGVTQSPTHLIKTRGQQVTLRCSPKSGHDTVSWYQQALGQGPQFIFQYYEEEERQRGNFPDRFSGHQFPNYSSELNVNALLLGDSALYLCASSALQGAKVETQYFGPGTRLLVL.

This rearrangement joins TRBV24-1 to TRBJ1-2, with D uncertain. Trimming took off 7 bases at V and 3 bases at J, with 17 bases between the two ends. Per the germline V gene, CDR1 is KGHDR and CDR2 is SFDVKD. The length of the CDR3 is 15 residues. The CDR3 sequence: CATSPGSGRDYGYTF. In DNA form, the CDR3 reads TGTGCCACCAGCCCCGGGTCCGGCCGGGACTATGGCTACACCTTC.

V and J are TRBV6-5 and TRBJ2-4; D gene unclear. Germline-derived CDR1 and CDR2 are MNHEY and SVGAGI. The CDR3 spans 13 residues. With 2 bases removed from V and 13 bases from J, the gap between germline ends came to 15 bases. The CDR3, as DNA: TGTGCCAGCAGTTACGCCGAATCTCTGGCACAGTACTTC. Amino acid sequence: CASSYAESLAQYF.

The chain uses TRBV18 and TRBJ1-2; 9 nucleotides line up with TRBD1. V trimming: 5 bases; J trimming: 5 bases; junction bases outside the gene matches: 6. The germline V gene encodes CDR1 KGHSH and CDR2 LQKENI. The CDR3 is 14 residues long. This CDR3 reads CASSEGDRVYGYTF. The CDR3 DNA reads as TGTGCCAGCTCAGAGGGGGACAGGGTGTATGGCTACACCTTC.

This clone was seen a few times. The V call is TRBV10-3, the J call TRBJ2-2; possible D gene TRBD1, 6 bases. V shed 6 bases and J shed 5 bases, with 16 bases lying between them. Germline assignment: CDR1 ENHRY and CDR2 SYGVKD. This CDR3 spans 15 amino acids. The chain's CDR3 is CAISPRIGGTGELFF. DNA of the CDR3: TGTGCCATCAGCCCTCGAATAGGGGGAACCGGGGAGCTGTTTTTT.

The V call is TRBV3-1 (or the pseudogene TRBV3-2), the J call TRBJ1-6, with a weak D call TRBD1 (6 bases). CDR1 and CDR2 (germline): LGHDT, YNNKEL (reference sequence). CDR3 length equals 14 residues. V was clipped by 7 bases and J by 10 bases, with 17 bases between them. The CDR3 region has the DNA TGTGCCAGCAACGTGGGGGGGGCATCCTCACCCCTCCACTTT. The encoded protein is CASNVGGASSPLHF.

The chain combines TRBV7-6 with TRBJ2-7; weak D call: TRBD2 (6 bases). This CDR3 region has 13 residues. Germline values: CDR1 SGHVS, CDR2 FNYEAQ. The V end lost 1 base, the J end lost 7 bases, and 11 bases lay between the germline ends. Written as DNA, the CDR3 is TGTGCCAGCAGCTTAGGAGCGGGTAGGGAGCAGTACTTC. This sequence encodes CASSLGAGREQYF.